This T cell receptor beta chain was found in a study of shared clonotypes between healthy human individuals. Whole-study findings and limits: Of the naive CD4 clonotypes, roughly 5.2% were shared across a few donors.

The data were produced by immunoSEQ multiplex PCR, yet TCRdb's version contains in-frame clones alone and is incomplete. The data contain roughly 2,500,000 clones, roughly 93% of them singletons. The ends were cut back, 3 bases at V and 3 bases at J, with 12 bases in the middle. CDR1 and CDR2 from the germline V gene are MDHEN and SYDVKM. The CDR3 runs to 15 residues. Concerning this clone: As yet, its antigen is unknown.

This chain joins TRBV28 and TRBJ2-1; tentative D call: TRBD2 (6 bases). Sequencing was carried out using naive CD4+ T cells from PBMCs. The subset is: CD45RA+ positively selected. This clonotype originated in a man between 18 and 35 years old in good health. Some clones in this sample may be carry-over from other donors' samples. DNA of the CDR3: TGTGCCAGCAGTTTTGTAGCGGACATCTACAATGAGCAGTTCTTC. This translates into CASSFVADIYNEQFF.